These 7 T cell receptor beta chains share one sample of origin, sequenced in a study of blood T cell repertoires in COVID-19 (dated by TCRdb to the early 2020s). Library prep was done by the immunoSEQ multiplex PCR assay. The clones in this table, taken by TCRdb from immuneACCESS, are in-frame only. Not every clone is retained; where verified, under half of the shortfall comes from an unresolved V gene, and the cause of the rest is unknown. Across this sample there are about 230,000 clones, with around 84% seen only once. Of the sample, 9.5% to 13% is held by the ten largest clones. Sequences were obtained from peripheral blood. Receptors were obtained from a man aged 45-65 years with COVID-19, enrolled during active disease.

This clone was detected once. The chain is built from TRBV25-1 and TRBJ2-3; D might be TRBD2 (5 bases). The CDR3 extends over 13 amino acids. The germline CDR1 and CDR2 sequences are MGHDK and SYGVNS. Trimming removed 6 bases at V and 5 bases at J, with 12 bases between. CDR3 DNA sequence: TGTGCCAGCAGGGGTAGCGCAGAAGATACGCAGTATTTT. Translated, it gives CASRGSAEDTQYF.

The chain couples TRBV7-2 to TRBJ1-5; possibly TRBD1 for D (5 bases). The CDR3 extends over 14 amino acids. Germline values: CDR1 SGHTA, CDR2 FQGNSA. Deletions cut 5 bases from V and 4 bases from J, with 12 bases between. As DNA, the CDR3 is TGTGCCAGCAGCACGGGACTACAAAATCAGCCCCAGCATTTT. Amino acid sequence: CASSTGLQNQPQHF.

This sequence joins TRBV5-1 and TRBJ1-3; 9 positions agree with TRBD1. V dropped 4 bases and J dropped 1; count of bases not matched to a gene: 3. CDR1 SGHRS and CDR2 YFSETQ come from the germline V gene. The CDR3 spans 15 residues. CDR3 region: CASSPGTGSGNTIYF. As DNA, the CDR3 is TGCGCCAGCAGCCCCGGGACAGGGTCTGGAAACACCATATATTTT.

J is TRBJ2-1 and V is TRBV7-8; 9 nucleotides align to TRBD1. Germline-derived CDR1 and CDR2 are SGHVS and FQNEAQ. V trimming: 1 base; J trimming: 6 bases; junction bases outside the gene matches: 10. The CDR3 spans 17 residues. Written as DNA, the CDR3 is TGTGCCAGCAGCTTAGGGACAGGGGTTTTATTAAGCAATGAGCAGTTCTTC. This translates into CASSLGTGVLLSNEQFF. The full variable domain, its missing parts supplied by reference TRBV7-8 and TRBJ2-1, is GAGVSQSPRYKVAKRGQDVALRCDPISGHVSLFWYQQALGQGPEFLTYFQNEAQLDKSGLPSDRFFAERPEGSVSTLKIQRTQQEDSAVYLCASSLGTGVLLSNEQFFGPGTRLTVL.

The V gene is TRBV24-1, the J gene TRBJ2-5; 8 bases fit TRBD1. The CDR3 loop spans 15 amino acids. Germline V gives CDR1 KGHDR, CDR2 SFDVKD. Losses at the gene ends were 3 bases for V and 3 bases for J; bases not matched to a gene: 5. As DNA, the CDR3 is TGTGCCACCAGTGATCCGGGACAGGTGAAAGAGACCCAGTACTTC. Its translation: CATSDPGQVKETQYF.

This CDR3 reads CSVLLYGGASGELFF. In DNA, the CDR3 is TGCAGCGTTCTTCTTTACGGGGGAGCGTCCGGGGAGCTGTTTTTT. V usage is TRBV29-1 and J usage is TRBJ2-2, with TRBD2 as a possible D gene (6 bases). Deletions cut 5 bases from V and 6 bases from J, with 19 bases between. The length of the CDR3 is 15 residues. Germline CDR1 and CDR2: SQVTM and ANQGSEA.

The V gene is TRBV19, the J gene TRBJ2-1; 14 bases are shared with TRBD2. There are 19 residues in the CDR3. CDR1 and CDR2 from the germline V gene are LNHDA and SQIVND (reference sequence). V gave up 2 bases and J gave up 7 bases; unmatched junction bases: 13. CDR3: CASSIRGVGTSGSLNEQFF. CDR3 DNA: TGTGCCAGTAGTATAAGGGGGGTCGGGACTAGCGGGAGTCTAAATGAGCAGTTCTTC.